This T cell receptor beta chain was recorded in a study of blood T cell repertoires in COVID-19. Germline lookup yields CDR1 SQVTM and CDR2 ANQGSEA. V shed 4 bases and J shed 3 bases, with 12 bases lying between them. The CDR3 is 13 residues long. Generated by immunoSEQ multiplex PCR, the TCRdb table keeps only in-frame clones and is missing some. This sample has more than 65,000 clones, with less than 90% found just once. This clone was detected a few times. The sequence was collected from a man aged 50 or older with acute or convalescent COVID-19. V gene TRBV29-1 combines with J gene TRBJ2-5; TRBD1 might be the D (6 bases). Sequenced sample: peripheral blood. CDR3 sequence: CSVALTGKETQYF. The CDR3 coding sequence is TGCAGCGTTGCCCTGACAGGAAAAGAGACCCAGTACTTC.